This TCR beta chain was profiled in a study of blood T cell repertoires in COVID-19. Source study methods: Nucleated cell number was recorded as an estimate derived from reference gene primer amplification. Measured with immunoSEQ multiplex PCR; TCRdb has only the in-frame clones, and not every one. The D gene and trimming were derived from the DNA, and the V and J assignments and clone size from that table. The sample comprises about 370,000 clones, approximately 92% of which are singletons, and 0.9% to 1.1% rests with the top ten. Germline CDR1 reads SGHNT; CDR2 reads YYREEE (reference sequence). The CDR3 has 13 amino acids. Grouping used clinical history reported by participants in a survey and questionnaire. For recovered donors of Cohort 3, there were two negative PCRs, clearance, or symptom resolution. A note on this clone: At one end the junction does not follow the germline gene, possibly because of a read error.

J is TRBJ2-1 and V is TRBV5-4; D gene ambiguous. This receptor was taken from a man in his late teens or twenties who had recovered from COVID-19. Sequencing was performed on PBMCs or T cells enriched from blood (not recorded which). The CDR3 DNA follows: TGTGCCGGCAGTAAGAGCTCCTACAATGAGCAGTTCTTC. This translates into CAGSKSSYNEQFF.